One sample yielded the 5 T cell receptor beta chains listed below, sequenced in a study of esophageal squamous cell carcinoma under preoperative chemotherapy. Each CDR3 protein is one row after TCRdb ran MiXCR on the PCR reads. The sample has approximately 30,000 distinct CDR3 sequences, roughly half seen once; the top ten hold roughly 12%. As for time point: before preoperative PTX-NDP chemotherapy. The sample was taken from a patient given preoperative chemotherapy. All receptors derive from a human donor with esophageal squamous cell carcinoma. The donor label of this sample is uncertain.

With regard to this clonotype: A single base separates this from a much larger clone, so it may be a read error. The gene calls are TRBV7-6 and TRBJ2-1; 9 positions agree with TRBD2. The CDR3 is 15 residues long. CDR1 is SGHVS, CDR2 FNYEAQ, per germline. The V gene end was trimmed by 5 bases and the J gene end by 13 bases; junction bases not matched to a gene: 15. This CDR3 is CASSNGAGGSETQFF. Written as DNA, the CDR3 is TGTGCCAGCAGCAACGGGGCGGGAGGGTCAGAGACCCAGTTCTTC.

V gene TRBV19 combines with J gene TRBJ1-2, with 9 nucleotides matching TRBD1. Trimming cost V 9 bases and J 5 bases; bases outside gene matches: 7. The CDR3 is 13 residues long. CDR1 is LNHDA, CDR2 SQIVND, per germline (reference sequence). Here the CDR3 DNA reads TGTGCCAGCGGGACAGGGTCTGGGTATGGCTACACCTTC. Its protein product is CASGTGSGYGYTF.

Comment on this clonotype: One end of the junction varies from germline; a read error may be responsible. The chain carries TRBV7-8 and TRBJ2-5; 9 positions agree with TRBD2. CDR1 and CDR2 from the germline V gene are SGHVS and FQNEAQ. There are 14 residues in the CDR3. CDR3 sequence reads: CAGRGGGGQETQYF. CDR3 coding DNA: TGTGCGGGCCGCGGGGGGGGAGGCCAAGAGACCCAGTACTTT.

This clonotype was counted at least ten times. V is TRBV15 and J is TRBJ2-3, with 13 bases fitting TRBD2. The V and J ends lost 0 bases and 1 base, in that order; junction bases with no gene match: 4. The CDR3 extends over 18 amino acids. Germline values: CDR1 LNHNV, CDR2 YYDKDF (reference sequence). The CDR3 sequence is CATSRDGLAGAGTDTQYF. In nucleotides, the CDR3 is TGTGCCACCAGCAGAGATGGACTAGCGGGAGCAGGCACAGATACGCAGTATTTT.

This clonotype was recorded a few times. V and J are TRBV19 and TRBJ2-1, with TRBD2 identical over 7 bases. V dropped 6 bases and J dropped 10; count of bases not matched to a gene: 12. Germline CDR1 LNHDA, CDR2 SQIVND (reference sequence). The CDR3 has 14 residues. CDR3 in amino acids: CASRPPGGSWEQFF. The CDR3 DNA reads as TGTGCCAGTAGACCCCCGGGAGGATCGTGGGAGCAGTTCTTC.